Following are 4 T cell receptor beta chains from one sample sequenced in a study of human T cells and chemical hapten exposure. Time point here: patch test 1, 2 weeks after DPC sensitization. Noted treatment: therapeutic diphenylcyclopropenone sensitization with weekly scalp DPC. TCRdb re-called the RACE reads with MiXCR, one entry per CDR3 protein. The table records 340,000 or so distinct CDR3 sequences, 5.5% to 8% of them present only once. The specimen was whole blood, collected in connection with sensitization to the hapten diphenylcyclopropenone (DPC). The receptors come from a woman between 18 and 29 years old with alopecia areata. Some clones in this sample may be carry-over from other donors' samples.

This clonotype was seen a handful of times. V is TRBV6-6 and J is TRBJ1-5; D is unclear. The CDR3 is 13 residues long. Trimming removed 2 bases at V and 6 bases at J, with 8 bases between. Germline loops: CDR1 MNHNY, CDR2 SVGAGI (reference sequence). The CDR3 sequence is CASSYEVGQPQHF. The CDR3 DNA is TGTGCCAGCAGTTACGAAGTCGGTCAGCCCCAGCATTTT.

This clonotype was counted many times. The V and J genes are TRBV4-3 and TRBJ2-3; weak D call: TRBD2 (5 bases). V shed 4 bases and J shed 6 bases, with 11 bases lying between them. Germline lookup yields CDR1 LGHNA and CDR2 YSLEER. The CDR3 has 13 residues. CDR3: CASSPEVADTQYF. In DNA form, the CDR3 reads TGCGCCAGCAGCCCGGAGGTCGCGGATACGCAGTATTTT.

This clonotype was observed a handful of times. The chain joins TRBV12-3 or TRBV12-4 to TRBJ2-3; 8 bases are shared with TRBD2. V was clipped by 3 bases and J by 3 bases; unmatched bases: 8. This CDR3 is 16 amino acids long. Written as DNA, the CDR3 is TGTGCCAGCAGTTTGCTCCGGGGGGGCGAAACAGATACGCAGTATTTT. It encodes CASSLLRGGETDTQYF.

This clonotype was seen more than once but under ten times. CDR3 in DNA: TGTGCCAGCTCACCAGGACAGGATTATAATTCACCCCTCCACTTT. Residues: CASSPGQDYNSPLHF. The gene calls are TRBV18 and TRBJ1-6; 7 bases align to TRBD1. CDR3 length: 15 residues. The germline V gene encodes CDR1 KGHSH and CDR2 LQKENI. Trimming removed 2 bases from V and 4 bases from J; junction bases left unmatched: 2. Based on the CDR3 plus reference TRBV18 and TRBJ1-6, the full variable domain is NAGVMQNPRHLVRRRGQEARLRCSPMKGHSHVYWYRQLPEEGLKFMVYLQKENIIDESGMPKERFSAEFPKEGPSILRIQQVVRGDSAAYFCASSPGQDYNSPLHFGNGTRLTVT.